This TCR beta chain was retrieved from a study of blood T cell repertoires in COVID-19. Background on the study: Spain, Italy and the United States supplied samples that represented acute and convalescent COVID-19. From T cells, B-cell-depleted T cells, or PBMCs came the material, which was cDNA or gDNA.

Original methodology: Estimated nucleated cell counts came from reference gene primer amplification. Some clones are missing from TCRdb's copy, which holds only in-frame ones; the method was immunoSEQ multiplex PCR. V, J and clone size are those of that table, while D and trimming were read from the DNA. The sample records 87,000 or so clones, about 85% being singletons. This CDR3 spans 11 amino acids. The germline V gene has CDR1 SNHLY and CDR2 FYNNEI. Trimming pared 5 bases from V and 3 bases from J, leaving 4 bases between. This TCR came from a woman between 65 and 79 years old with acute or convalescent COVID-19. Sequencing was done on a sample of peripheral blood. The chain uses TRBV2 and TRBJ1-1, with D uncertain. CDR3 residues: CASSQYTEAFF. The CDR3 coding sequence is TGTGCCAGCAGTCAGTACACTGAAGCTTTCTTT.